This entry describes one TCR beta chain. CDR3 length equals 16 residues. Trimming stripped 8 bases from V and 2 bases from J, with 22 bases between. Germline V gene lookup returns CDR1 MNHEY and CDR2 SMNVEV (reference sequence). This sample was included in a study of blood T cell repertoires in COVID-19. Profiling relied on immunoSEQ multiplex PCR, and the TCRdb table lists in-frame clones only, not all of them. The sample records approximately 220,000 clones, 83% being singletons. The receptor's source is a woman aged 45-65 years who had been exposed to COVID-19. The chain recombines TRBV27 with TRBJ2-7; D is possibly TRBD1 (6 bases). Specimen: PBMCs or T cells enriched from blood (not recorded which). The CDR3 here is CASAPSTGTLPYEQYF. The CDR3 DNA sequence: TGTGCCAGCGCCCCATCTACCGGGACATTACCCTACGAGCAGTACTTC.